This is a list of T cell receptor beta chains from one sample in a study of T cell repertoires in cytomegalovirus infection. TCRdb re-called the reads through MiXCR, storing one row per CDR3 protein. The table records 800,000 to 950,000 distinct CDR3 sequences, about 30% of them present only once. These receptors' antigens are unknown. The sequences come from cultured CD8+ T cells from PBMCs, collected from culture after CMV antigen stimulation. These receptors were taken from a human donor in good health (CMV status not recorded). Some clones in this sample may be carry-over from other donors' samples. Each CDR3 is given with its conserved first and last residue. A D gene is named only where the DNA matches it firmly. Clone size is given for some rows only: seen once, a few or many times, or a class if the clone is expanded.

v_call	j_call	clone_size	d_call	cdr3_aa	cdr3_nt
TRBV4-1	TRBJ1-5	once	.	CASSQDFVQGIQPQHF	TGCGCCAGCAGCCAAGATTTCGTTCAGGGAATTCAGCCCCAGCATTTT
TRBV9	TRBJ2-3	.	TRBD2	CASSDGTSGRTDTQYF	TGTGCCAGCAGCGACGGGACTAGCGGACGCACAGATACGCAGTATTTT
TRBV7-9	TRBJ2-1	many	.	CASSLPGQGLGMGEQFF	TGTGCCAGCAGCTTACCCGGACAGGGACTAGGTATGGGTGAGCAGTTCTTC
TRBV6-6	TRBJ1-1	few	.	CASKLAVAPRGTEAFF	TGTGCCAGCAAACTCGCAGTGGCCCCGAGGGGCACTGAAGCTTTCTTT
TRBV10-3	TRBJ2-1	.	.	CAISGAGSSYNEQFF	TGTGCCATCAGTGGAGCGGGTTCTTCCTACAATGAGCAGTTCTTC
TRBV7-9	TRBJ2-7	.	TRBD1	CAITLRDREYEQYF	TGTGCCATCACCCTCCGGGACAGAGAATACGAGCAGTACTTC
TRBV6-5	TRBJ1-1	few	.	CASSYSRRGTEAFF	TGTGCCAGCAGTTACTCGAGACGGGGCACTGAAGCTTTCTTT
TRBV6-7	TRBJ1-5	.	TRBD1	CASSYTRDRGSDSNQPQHF	TGTGCCAGCAGTTACACCCGGGACAGGGGAAGTGACAGCAATCAGCCCCAGCATTTT
TRBV4-3	TRBJ2-3	.	.	CASSQESGAKWDTQYF	TGCGCCAGCAGCCAAGAGTCCGGGGCCAAATGGGATACGCAGTATTTT
TRBV7-2	TRBJ1-5	.	.	CASSFSGEDQPQHF	TGTGCCAGCAGCTTTTCCGGGGAGGATCAGCCCCAGCATTTT
TRBV7-9	TRBJ2-3	.	.	CASSSRDARTTDTQYF	TGTGCCAGCAGCAGCAGGGACGCTAGGACCACAGATACGCAGTATTTT
TRBV12-3/TRBV12-4	TRBJ2-6	few	TRBD1	CASSFWTGVYSGANVLTF	TGTGCCAGCAGTTTTTGGACAGGGGTTTACTCTGGGGCCAACGTCCTGACTTTC
TRBV7-6	TRBJ1-6	many	.	CASNQKGAGWHYSPLHF	TGTGCCAGCAACCAAAAAGGGGCAGGATGGCACTATTCACCCCTCCACTTT
TRBV7-2	TRBJ2-1	many	.	CAVGSYNEQFF	TGTGCCGTGGGCTCTTACAATGAGCAGTTCTTC
TRBV20-1	TRBJ1-4	.	.	CSAFTGMDEKLFF	TGCAGTGCTTTCACAGGGATGGATGAAAAACTGTTTTTT
TRBV6-4	TRBJ1-1	.	.	CASSDSWTSPEAFF	TGTGCCAGCAGTGACTCCTGGACCTCGCCCGAAGCTTTCTTT
TRBV12-5	TRBJ2-3	few	.	CASGLGGNSRDTQYF	TGTGCTAGTGGTTTGGGCGGGAATTCGAGAGATACGCAGTATTTT
TRBV6-6	TRBJ2-2	.	.	CASSDGAFTGELFF	TGTGCCAGCAGTGATGGGGCATTCACCGGGGAGCTGTTTTTT
TRBV6-5	TRBJ1-2	few	TRBD1	CASSLGDRATNYGYTF	TGTGCCAGCAGCCTGGGAGACAGGGCAACTAACTATGGCTACACCTTC
TRBV6-5	TRBJ1-2	.	.	CASSPEEGRAEGYTF	TGTGCCAGCAGCCCCGAGGAGGGGCGGGCGGAAGGCTACACCTTC
TRBV4-1	TRBJ2-7	.	TRBD2	CASSQGTSGAREQYF	TGCGCCAGCAGCCAAGGGACTAGCGGGGCGAGGGAGCAGTACTTC
TRBV7-9	TRBJ2-2	.	TRBD1	CANSLPPQGQSNTGELFF	TGTGCCAACAGCTTACCCCCACAGGGGCAATCGAACACCGGGGAGCTGTTTTTT
TRBV7-2	TRBJ2-7	many	.	CASSLTTGTRYEQYF	TGTGCCAGCAGCCTAACAACAGGGACCAGGTACGAGCAGTACTTC
TRBV7-3	TRBJ2-6	once	TRBD1	CASSLTIGPGGAAGANVLTF	TGTGCCAGCAGCTTAACGATCGGTCCAGGGGGCGCAGCTGGGGCCAACGTCCTGACTTTC
TRBV6-5	TRBJ2-1	.	.	CASSYILDTFSYNEQFF	TGTGCCAGCAGTTACATATTAGACACCTTCTCCTACAATGAGCAGTTCTTC
TRBV7-6	TRBJ2-1	.	TRBD2	CASSPSSGGANTEQFF	TGTGCCAGCAGCCCCTCTAGCGGGGGGGCGAATACGGAGCAGTTCTTC
TRBV5-5	TRBJ1-1	many	TRBD1	CASRSNRGRGEAFF	TGTGCCAGCAGATCCAACAGGGGGCGCGGTGAAGCTTTCTTT